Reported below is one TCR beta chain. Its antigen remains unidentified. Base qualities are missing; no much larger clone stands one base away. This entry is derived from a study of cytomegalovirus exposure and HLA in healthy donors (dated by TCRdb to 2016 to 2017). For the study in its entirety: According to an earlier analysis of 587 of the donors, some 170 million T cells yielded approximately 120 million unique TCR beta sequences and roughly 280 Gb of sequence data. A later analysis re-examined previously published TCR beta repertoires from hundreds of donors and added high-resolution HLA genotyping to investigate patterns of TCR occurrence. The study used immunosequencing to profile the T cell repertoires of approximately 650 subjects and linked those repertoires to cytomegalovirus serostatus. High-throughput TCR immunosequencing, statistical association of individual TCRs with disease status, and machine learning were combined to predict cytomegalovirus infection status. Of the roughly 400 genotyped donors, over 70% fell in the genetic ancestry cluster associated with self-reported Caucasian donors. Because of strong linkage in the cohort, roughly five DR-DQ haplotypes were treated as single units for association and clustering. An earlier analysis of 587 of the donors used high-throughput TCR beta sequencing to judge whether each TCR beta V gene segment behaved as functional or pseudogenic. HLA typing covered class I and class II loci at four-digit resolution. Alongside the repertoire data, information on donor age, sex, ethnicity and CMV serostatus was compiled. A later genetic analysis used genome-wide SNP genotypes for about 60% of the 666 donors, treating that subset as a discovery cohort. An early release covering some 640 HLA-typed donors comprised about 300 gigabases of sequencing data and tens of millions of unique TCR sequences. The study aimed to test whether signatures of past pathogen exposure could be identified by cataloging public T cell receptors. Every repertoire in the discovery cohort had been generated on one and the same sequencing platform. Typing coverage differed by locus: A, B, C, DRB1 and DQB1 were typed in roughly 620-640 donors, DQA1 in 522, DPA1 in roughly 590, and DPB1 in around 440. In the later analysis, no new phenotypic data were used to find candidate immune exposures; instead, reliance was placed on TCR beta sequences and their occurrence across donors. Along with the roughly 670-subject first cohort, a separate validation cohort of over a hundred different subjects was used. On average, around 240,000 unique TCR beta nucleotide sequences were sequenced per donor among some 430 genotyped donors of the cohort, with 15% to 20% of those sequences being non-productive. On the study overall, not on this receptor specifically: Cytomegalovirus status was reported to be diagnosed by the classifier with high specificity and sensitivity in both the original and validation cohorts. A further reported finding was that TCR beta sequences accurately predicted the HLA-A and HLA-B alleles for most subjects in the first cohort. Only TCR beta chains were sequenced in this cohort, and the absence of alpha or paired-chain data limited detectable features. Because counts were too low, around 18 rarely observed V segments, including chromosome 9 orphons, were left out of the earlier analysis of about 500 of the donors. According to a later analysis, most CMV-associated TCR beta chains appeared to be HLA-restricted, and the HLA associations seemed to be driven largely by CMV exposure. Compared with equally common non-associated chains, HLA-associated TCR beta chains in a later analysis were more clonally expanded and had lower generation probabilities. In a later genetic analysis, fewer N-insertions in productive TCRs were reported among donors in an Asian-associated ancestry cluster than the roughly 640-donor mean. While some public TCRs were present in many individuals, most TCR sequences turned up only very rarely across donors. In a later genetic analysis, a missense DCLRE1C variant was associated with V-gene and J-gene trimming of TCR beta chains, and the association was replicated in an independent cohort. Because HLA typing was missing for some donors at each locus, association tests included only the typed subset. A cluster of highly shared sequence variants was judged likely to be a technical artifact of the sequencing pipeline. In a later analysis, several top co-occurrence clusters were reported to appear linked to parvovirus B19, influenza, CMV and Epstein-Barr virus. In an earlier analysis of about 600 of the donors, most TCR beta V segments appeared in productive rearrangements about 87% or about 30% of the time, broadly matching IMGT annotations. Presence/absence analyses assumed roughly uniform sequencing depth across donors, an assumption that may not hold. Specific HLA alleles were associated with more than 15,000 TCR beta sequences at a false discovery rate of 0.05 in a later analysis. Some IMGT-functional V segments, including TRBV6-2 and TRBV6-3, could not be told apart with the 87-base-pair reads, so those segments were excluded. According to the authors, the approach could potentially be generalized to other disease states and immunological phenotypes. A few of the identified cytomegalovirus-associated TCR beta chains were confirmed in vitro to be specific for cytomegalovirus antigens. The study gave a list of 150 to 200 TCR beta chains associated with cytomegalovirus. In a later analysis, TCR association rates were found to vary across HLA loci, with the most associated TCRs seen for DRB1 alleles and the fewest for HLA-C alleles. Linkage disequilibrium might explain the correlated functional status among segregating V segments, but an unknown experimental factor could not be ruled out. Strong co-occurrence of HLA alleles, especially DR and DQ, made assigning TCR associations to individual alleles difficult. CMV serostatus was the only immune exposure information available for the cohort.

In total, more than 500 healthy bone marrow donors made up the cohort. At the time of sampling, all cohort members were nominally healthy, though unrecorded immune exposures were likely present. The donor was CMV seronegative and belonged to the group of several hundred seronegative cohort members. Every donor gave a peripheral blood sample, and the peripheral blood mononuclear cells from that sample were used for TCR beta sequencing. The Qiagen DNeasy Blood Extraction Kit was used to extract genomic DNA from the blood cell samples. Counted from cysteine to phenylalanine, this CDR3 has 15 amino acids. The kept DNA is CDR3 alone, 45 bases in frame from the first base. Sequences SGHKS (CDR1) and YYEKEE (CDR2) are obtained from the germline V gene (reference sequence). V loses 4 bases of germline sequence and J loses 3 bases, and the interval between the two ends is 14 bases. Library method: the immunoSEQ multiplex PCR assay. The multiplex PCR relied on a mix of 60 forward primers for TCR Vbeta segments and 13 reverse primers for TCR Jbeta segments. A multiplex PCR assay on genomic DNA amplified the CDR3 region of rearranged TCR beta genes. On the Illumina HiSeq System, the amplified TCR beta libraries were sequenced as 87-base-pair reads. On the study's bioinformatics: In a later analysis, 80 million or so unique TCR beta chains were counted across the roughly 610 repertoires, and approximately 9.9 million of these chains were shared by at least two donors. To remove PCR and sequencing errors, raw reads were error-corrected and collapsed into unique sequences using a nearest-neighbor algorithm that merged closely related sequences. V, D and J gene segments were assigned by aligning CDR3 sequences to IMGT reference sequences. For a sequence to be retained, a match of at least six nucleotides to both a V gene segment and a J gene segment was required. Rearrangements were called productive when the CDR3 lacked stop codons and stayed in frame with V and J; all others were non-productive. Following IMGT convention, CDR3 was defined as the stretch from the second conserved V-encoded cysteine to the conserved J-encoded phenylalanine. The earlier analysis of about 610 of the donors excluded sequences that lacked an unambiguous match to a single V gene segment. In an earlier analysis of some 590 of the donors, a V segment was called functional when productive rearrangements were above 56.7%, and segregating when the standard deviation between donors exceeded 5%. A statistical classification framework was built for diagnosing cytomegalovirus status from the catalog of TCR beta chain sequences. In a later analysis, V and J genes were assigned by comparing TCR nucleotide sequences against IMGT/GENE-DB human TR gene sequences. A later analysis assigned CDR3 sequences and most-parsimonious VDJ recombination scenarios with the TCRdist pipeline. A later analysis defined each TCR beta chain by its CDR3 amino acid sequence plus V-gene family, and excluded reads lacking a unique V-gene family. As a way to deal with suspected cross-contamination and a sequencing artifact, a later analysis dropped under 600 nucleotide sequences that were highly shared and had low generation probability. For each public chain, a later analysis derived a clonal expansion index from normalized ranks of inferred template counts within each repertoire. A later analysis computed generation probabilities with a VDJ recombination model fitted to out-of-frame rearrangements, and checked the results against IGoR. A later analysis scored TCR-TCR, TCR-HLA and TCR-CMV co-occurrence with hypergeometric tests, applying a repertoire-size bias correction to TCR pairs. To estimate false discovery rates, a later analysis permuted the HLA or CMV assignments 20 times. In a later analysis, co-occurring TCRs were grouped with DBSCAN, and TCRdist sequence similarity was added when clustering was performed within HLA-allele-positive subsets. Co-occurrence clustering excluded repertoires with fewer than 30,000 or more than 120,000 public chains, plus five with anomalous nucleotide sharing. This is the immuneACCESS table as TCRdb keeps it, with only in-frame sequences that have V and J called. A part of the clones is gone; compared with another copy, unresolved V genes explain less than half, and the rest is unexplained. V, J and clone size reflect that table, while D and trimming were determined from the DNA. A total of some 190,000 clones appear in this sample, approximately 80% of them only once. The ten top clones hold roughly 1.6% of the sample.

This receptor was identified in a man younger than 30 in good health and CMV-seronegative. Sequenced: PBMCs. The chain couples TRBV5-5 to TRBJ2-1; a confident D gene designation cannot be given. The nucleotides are TGTGCCAGCAGCCTCGACCCGACTCGCTACAATGAGCAGTTCTTC. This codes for CASSLDPTRYNEQFF.